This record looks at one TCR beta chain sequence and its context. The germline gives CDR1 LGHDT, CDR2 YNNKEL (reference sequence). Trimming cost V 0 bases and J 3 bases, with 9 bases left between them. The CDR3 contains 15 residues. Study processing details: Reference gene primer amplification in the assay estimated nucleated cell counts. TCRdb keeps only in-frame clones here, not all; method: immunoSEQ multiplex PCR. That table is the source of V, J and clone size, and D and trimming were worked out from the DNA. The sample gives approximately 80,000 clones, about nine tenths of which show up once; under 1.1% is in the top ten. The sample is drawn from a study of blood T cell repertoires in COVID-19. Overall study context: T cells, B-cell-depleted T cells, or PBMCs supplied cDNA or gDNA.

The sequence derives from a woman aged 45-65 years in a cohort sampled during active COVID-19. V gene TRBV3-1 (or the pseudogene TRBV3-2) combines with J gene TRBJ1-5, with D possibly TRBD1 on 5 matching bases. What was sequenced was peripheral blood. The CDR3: CASSQDQGFNQPQHF. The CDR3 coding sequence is TGTGCCAGCAGCCAAGATCAGGGTTTCAATCAGCCCCAGCATTTT.